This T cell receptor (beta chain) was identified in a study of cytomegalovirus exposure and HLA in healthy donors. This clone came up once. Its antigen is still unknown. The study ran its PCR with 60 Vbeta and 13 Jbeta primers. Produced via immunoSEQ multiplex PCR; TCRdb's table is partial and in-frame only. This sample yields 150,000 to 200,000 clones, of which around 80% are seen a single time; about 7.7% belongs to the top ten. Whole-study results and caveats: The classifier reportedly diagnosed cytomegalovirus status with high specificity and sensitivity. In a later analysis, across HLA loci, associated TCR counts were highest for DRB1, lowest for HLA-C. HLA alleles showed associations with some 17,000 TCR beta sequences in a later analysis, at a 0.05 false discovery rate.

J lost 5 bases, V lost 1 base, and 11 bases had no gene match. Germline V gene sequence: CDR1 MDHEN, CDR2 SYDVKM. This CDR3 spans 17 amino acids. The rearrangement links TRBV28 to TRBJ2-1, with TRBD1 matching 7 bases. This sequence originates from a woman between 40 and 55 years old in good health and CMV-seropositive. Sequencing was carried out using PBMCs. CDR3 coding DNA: TGTGCCAGCAGTTTATACTTAGGGACAGCGAAGAACAATGAGCAGTTCTTC. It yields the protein CASSLYLGTAKNNEQFF.